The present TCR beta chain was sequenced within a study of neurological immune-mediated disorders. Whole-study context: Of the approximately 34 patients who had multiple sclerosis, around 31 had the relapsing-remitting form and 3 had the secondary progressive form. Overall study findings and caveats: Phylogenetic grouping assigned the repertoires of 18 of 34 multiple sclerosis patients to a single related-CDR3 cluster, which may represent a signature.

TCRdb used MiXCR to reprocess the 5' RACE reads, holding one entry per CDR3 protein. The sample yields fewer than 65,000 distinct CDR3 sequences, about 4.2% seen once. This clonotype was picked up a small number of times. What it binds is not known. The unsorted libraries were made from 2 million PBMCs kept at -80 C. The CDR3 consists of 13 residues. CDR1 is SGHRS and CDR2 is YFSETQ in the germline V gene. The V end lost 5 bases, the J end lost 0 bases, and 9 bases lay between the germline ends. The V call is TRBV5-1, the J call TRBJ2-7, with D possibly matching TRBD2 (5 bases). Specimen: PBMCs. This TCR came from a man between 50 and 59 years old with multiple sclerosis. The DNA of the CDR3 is TGCGCCAGCAGACCGGGGTCCTCCTACGAGCAGTACTTC. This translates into CASRPGSSYEQYF.